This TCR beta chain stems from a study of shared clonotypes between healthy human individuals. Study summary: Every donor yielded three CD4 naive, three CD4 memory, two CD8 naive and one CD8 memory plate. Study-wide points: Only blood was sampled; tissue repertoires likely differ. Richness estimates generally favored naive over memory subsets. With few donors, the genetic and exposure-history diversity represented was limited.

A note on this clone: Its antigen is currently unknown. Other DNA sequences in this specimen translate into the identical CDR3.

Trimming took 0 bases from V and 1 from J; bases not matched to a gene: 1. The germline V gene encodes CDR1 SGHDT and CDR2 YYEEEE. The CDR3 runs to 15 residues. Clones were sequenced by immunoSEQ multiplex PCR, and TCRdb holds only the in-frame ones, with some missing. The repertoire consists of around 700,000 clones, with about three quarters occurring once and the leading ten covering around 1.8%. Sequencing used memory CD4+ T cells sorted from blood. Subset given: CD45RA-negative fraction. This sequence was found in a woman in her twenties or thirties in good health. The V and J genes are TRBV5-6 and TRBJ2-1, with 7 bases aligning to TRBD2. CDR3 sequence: CASSLGGGSYNEQFF. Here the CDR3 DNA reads TGTGCCAGCAGCTTGGGGGGAGGGTCCTACAATGAGCAGTTCTTC.